The rows below give T cell receptor beta chains drawn from one sample of a study of OX40 agonist ivuxolimab in advanced cancers. The repertoire was sequenced with immunoSEQ multiplex PCR; TCRdb's copy has only in-frame clones and lacks some. The repertoire includes 20,000 to 25,000 clones, around three quarters of them detected once, and around 17% sits in the top ten. The sequencing here drew on CD4+ or CD8+ T cells sorted from blood, taken in a trial of the OX40 agonist ivuxolimab. Receptor source: an adult with an advanced solid tumor such as melanoma, head and neck, liver or kidney cancer. The CDR3 runs from the conserved cysteine through the conserved F or W. The D gene is left open where the match is weak. Only part of the rows carry a size: once, few, many, or a class if the clone is expanded.

clone_size,j_call,v_call,d_call,cdr3_nt,cdr3_aa
NA,TRBJ1-1,TRBV4-2,NA,TGTGCCAGCAGCTTAAAGGAAATCCAAACTGAAGCTTTCTTT,CASSLKEIQTEAFF
NA,TRBJ1-1,TRBV9,NA,TGTGCCAGCAGCGTGCAAGGAAACACTGAAGCTTTCTTT,CASSVQGNTEAFF
NA,TRBJ2-7,TRBV7-2,NA,TGTGCCAGCAGCCCCGACAGATCAAGCTCCTACGAGCAGTACTTC,CASSPDRSSSYEQYF
NA,TRBJ1-6,TRBV9,NA,TGTGCCAGCAGCGTAGTCGACAGCTATTCACCCCTCCACTTT,CASSVVDSYSPLHF
NA,TRBJ1-3,TRBV7-2,NA,TGTGCCAGCAGCTTAGCGGGCCCGGGGTTACCTGGAAACACCATATATTTT,CASSLAGPGLPGNTIYF
NA,TRBJ1-6,TRBV5-5,NA,TGTGCCAGCAGCTCGGCCAGGGCCTCACCCCTCCACTTT,CASSSARASPLHF
NA,TRBJ2-5,TRBV10-3,NA,TGTGCCATCACGGCCAGGGTTGACCAAGAGACCCAGTACTTC,CAITARVDQETQYF
NA,TRBJ1-2,TRBV6-5,NA,TGTGCCAGCAGCTTCACACCCAGAGGGGATGGCTACACCTTC,CASSFTPRGDGYTF
NA,TRBJ2-7,TRBV7-3,TRBD2,TGTGCCAGCAGCTTGACGGGAGGGGGCGAGCAGTACTTC,CASSLTGGGEQYF
NA,TRBJ2-1,TRBV19,TRBD2,TGTGCCAGTAGCGGACTAGTTTCCAATGAGCAGTTCTTC,CASSGLVSNEQFF
NA,TRBJ1-1,TRBV29-1,NA,TGCAGCGTTGGGCGGAGAATGAACACTGAAGCTTTCTTT,CSVGRRMNTEAFF
NA,TRBJ2-7,TRBV4-2,NA,TGTGCCAGCAGCCAGGGCCTCGGGTCGCAGTACTTC,CASSQGLGSQYF
NA,TRBJ1-2,TRBV18,TRBD1,TGTGCCAGCTCACTGGGACAGGGGACAAACTATGGCTACACCTTC,CASSLGQGTNYGYTF
NA,TRBJ1-6,TRBV4-1,NA,TGCGCCAGCAGCCAAGACCCCTTAGGGCCCAGTAATTCACCCCTCCACTTT,CASSQDPLGPSNSPLHF
NA,TRBJ2-1,TRBV2,NA,TGTGCCAGCAGTGAAACCAGGACTGAGCAGTTCTTC,CASSETRTEQFF
NA,TRBJ2-5,TRBV5-1,TRBD2,TGCGCCAGCAGCTTGGGGACTAGCGGGGATAGCGAGACCCAGTACTTC,CASSLGTSGDSETQYF
NA,TRBJ2-5,TRBV5-4,TRBD1,TGTGCCAGCAGGTCGGGGGACAGGGGGCGAGAGACCCAGTACTTC,CASRSGDRGRETQYF
NA,TRBJ2-7,TRBV4-1,TRBD2,TGCGCCAGCAGCCAAGATAGCCCCACACTAGCGGGAGGTTCCTACGAGCAGTACTTC,CASSQDSPTLAGGSYEQYF
NA,TRBJ2-5,TRBV29-1,TRBD1,TGCAGCGTTAGCCATTCAGGGGGCTCGGAGACCCAGTACTTC,CSVSHSGGSETQYF
few,TRBJ2-6,TRBV5-5,NA,TGTGCCAGCAGCTCCTTAGGCTTCTCTGGGGCCAACGTCCTGACTTTC,CASSSLGFSGANVLTF
NA,TRBJ2-7,TRBV6-5,TRBD1,TGTGCCAGCAGTTCCCCGGGGACAGGGATTGTCGAGCAGTACTTC,CASSSPGTGIVEQYF
medium-sized,TRBJ1-1,TRBV6-5,NA,TGTGCCAGCAGTTACTCGAGGAGGGGGGGGGCTGAAGCTTTCTTT,CASSYSRRGGAEAFF
NA,TRBJ2-7,TRBV30,NA,TGTGCCTGGAGAACCTTTCGGTCCTACGAGCAGTACTTC,CAWRTFRSYEQYF
NA,TRBJ1-2,TRBV4-2,NA,TGTGCCAGCAGCCTACAGGAAAACTATGGCTACACCTTC,CASSLQENYGYTF
NA,TRBJ2-1,TRBV12-5,TRBD1,TGTGCTAGTGGTTGGGCCCTGGCAGGGGGCCATGAGCAGTTCTTC,CASGWALAGGHEQFF
NA,TRBJ2-5,TRBV9,TRBD2,TGTGCCAGCAGCGCCGGGGGGGAGACCCAGTACTTC,CASSAGGETQYF
NA,TRBJ2-2,TRBV19,NA,TGTGCCAGTAGAACCAGGGAAGAGGCCGGGGAGCTGTTTTTT,CASRTREEAGELFF
few,TRBJ1-5,TRBV15,NA,TGTGCCACCAGCAGAGATCTCATTCAGCCCCAGCATTTT,CATSRDLIQPQHF
NA,TRBJ1-2,TRBV9,NA,TGTGCCAGCAGCGCCTACCTCAGGAGCACTAACTATGGCTACACCTTC,CASSAYLRSTNYGYTF
NA,TRBJ2-2,TRBV5-1,NA,TGCGCCAGCACCCCGACAGGGAACACCGGGGAGCTGTTTTTT,CASTPTGNTGELFF